The rows below give T cell receptor beta chains drawn from one sample of a study of T cell changes during pregnancy in multiple sclerosis. Generated by immunoSEQ multiplex PCR, the TCRdb table keeps only in-frame clones and is missing some. This sample yields tens of thousands of clones, of which over 85% are seen a single time; around 1.7% belongs to the top ten. Sample: peripheral blood, taken after pregnancy. These TCRs come from a female donor in good health, enrolled as a control in a pregnancy study. Both conserved end residues are part of each CDR3. The D gene is left open where the match is weak. Only some rows state a clone size, as once, few, many or a class for expanded clones.

clone size: once
D gene: TRBD1
V gene: TRBV6-5
J gene: TRBJ1-2
CDR3 protein: CASSPGQIIYGYTF
CDR3 DNA: TGTGCCAGCAGTCCGGGACAGATCATCTATGGCTACACCTTC

clone size: NA
D gene: NA
V gene: TRBV19
J gene: TRBJ2-7
CDR3 protein: CASSIAGLGSHEQYF
CDR3 DNA: TGTGCCAGTAGTATAGCAGGGCTTGGTTCCCACGAGCAGTACTTC

clone size: few
D gene: NA
V gene: TRBV18
J gene: TRBJ1-1
CDR3 protein: CASSPPGAGEAFF
CDR3 DNA: TGTGCCAGCTCACCACCGGGGGCAGGGGAAGCTTTCTTT

clone size: NA
D gene: NA
V gene: TRBV6-6
J gene: TRBJ2-2
CDR3 protein: CASIRTLPTNTGELFF
CDR3 DNA: TGTGCCAGCATCCGGACTCTACCAACGAACACCGGGGAGCTGTTTTTT

clone size: once
D gene: NA
V gene: TRBV27
J gene: TRBJ2-7
CDR3 protein: CASSLIPGAVPYEQYF
CDR3 DNA: TGTGCCAGCAGTTTAATTCCTGGGGCAGTTCCTTACGAGCAGTACTTC

clone size: NA
D gene: TRBD2
V gene: TRBV30
J gene: TRBJ2-1
CDR3 protein: CAWSGGRENEQFF
CDR3 DNA: TGTGCCTGGAGTGGCGGGAGGGAAAATGAGCAGTTCTTC

clone size: NA
D gene: NA
V gene: TRBV27
J gene: TRBJ2-7
CDR3 protein: CASSSSQGAPTYEQYF
CDR3 DNA: TGTGCCAGCAGTTCGTCGCAGGGCGCCCCAACCTACGAGCAGTACTTC

clone size: NA
D gene: NA
V gene: TRBV28
J gene: TRBJ2-5
CDR3 protein: CASSPGTRETQYF
CDR3 DNA: TGTGCCAGCAGTCCAGGGACAAGAGAGACCCAGTACTTC

clone size: NA
D gene: NA
V gene: TRBV4-1
J gene: TRBJ2-7
CDR3 protein: CASSQGPSVSYPEQYF
CDR3 DNA: TGCGCCAGCAGCCAAGGTCCAAGCGTGTCGTATCCCGAGCAGTACTTC

clone size: NA
D gene: NA
V gene: TRBV30
J gene: TRBJ1-5
CDR3 protein: CAWSPGGIQPQHF
CDR3 DNA: TGTGCCTGGAGCCCTGGGGGGATCCAGCCCCAGCATTTT

clone size: NA
D gene: TRBD1
V gene: TRBV7-9
J gene: TRBJ1-1
CDR3 protein: CASSSTGQGKANTEAFF
CDR3 DNA: TGTGCCAGCAGCTCCACGGGACAGGGGAAAGCGAACACTGAAGCTTTCTTT

clone size: NA
D gene: TRBD1
V gene: TRBV28
J gene: TRBJ2-3
CDR3 protein: CASSRDRGTDTQYF
CDR3 DNA: TGTGCCAGCAGCCGGGACAGGGGCACAGATACGCAGTATTTT

clone size: NA
D gene: NA
V gene: TRBV20-1
J gene: TRBJ1-2
CDR3 protein: CSARQGPIYTF
CDR3 DNA: TGCAGTGCCCGACAAGGCCCCATCTACACCTTC

clone size: NA
D gene: NA
V gene: TRBV19
J gene: TRBJ1-5
CDR3 protein: CASSPLRGERGNQPQHF
CDR3 DNA: TGTGCCAGTAGTCCGCTCCGGGGGGAGAGGGGCAATCAGCCCCAGCATTTT

clone size: NA
D gene: NA
V gene: TRBV5-1
J gene: TRBJ2-3
CDR3 protein: CASSLRQAGATDTQYF
CDR3 DNA: TGCGCCAGCAGCTTGCGGCAGGCAGGGGCCACAGATACGCAGTATTTT

clone size: NA
D gene: TRBD2
V gene: TRBV5-6
J gene: TRBJ2-1
CDR3 protein: CASSSAGVRLSSYNEQFF
CDR3 DNA: TGTGCCAGCAGCTCCGCGGGAGTCAGACTCAGCTCCTACAATGAGCAGTTCTTC

clone size: NA
D gene: TRBD1
V gene: TRBV28
J gene: TRBJ2-1
CDR3 protein: CASSFGGNRGVGEQFF
CDR3 DNA: TGTGCCAGCAGCTTCGGAGGGAACAGGGGGGTAGGGGAGCAGTTCTTC

clone size: NA
D gene: TRBD1
V gene: TRBV28
J gene: TRBJ2-7
CDR3 protein: CASRLDRGYEQYF
CDR3 DNA: TGTGCCAGCCGCCTGGACAGGGGCTACGAGCAGTACTTC

clone size: once
D gene: TRBD2
V gene: TRBV2
J gene: TRBJ2-1
CDR3 protein: CATGLAGFDEQFF
CDR3 DNA: TGTGCCACCGGACTAGCGGGATTCGATGAGCAGTTCTTC

clone size: once
D gene: TRBD2
V gene: TRBV9
J gene: TRBJ2-3
CDR3 protein: CASSTGTSGSTDTQYF
CDR3 DNA: TGTGCCAGCAGCACCGGGACTAGCGGGAGTACAGATACGCAGTATTTT

clone size: NA
D gene: NA
V gene: TRBV27
J gene: TRBJ2-7
CDR3 protein: CASSFEPRSYEQYF
CDR3 DNA: TGTGCCAGCAGTTTCGAGCCGCGCTCCTACGAGCAGTACTTC

clone size: NA
D gene: TRBD2
V gene: TRBV6-6
J gene: TRBJ2-7
CDR3 protein: CASSYGLAGERDEQYF
CDR3 DNA: TGTGCCAGCAGTTACGGACTAGCGGGAGAGAGGGACGAGCAGTACTTC

clone size: NA
D gene: TRBD1
V gene: TRBV28
J gene: TRBJ1-4
CDR3 protein: CASSSLDEDRDEKLFF
CDR3 DNA: TGTGCCAGCAGCTCGCTGGACGAAGACAGGGATGAAAAACTGTTTTTT

clone size: NA
D gene: TRBD1
V gene: TRBV2
J gene: TRBJ1-4
CDR3 protein: CASSGPGQGGFSGSAF
CDR3 DNA: TGTGCCAGCAGTGGGCCGGGACAGGGAGGTTTTAGTGGGTCGGCATTT

clone size: once
D gene: NA
V gene: TRBV11-2
J gene: TRBJ1-2
CDR3 protein: CASSLDGRYRDTYGYTF
CDR3 DNA: TGTGCCAGCAGCTTAGATGGAAGGTACCGGGACACCTATGGCTACACCTTC

clone size: once
D gene: TRBD2
V gene: TRBV28
J gene: TRBJ2-1
CDR3 protein: CASSPMGTSKDEQFF
CDR3 DNA: TGTGCCAGCAGTCCTATGGGGACTAGTAAGGATGAGCAGTTCTTC

clone size: NA
D gene: NA
V gene: TRBV7-9
J gene: TRBJ2-4
CDR3 protein: CASSLIGATKNIQYF
CDR3 DNA: TGTGCCAGCAGCTTAATAGGGGCAACCAAAAACATTCAGTACTTC

clone size: NA
D gene: NA
V gene: TRBV27
J gene: TRBJ1-5
CDR3 protein: CASVPLFVQPQHF
CDR3 DNA: TGTGCCAGCGTTCCACTATTTGTGCAGCCCCAGCATTTT

clone size: NA
D gene: TRBD2
V gene: TRBV7-8
J gene: TRBJ2-1
CDR3 protein: CASSLALEGLLAGDNEQFF
CDR3 DNA: TGTGCCAGCAGCTTAGCGCTAGAGGGGCTACTAGCGGGAGACAATGAGCAGTTCTTC

clone size: NA
D gene: TRBD2
V gene: TRBV30
J gene: TRBJ2-7
CDR3 protein: CAWKPPGRASYEQYF
CDR3 DNA: TGTGCCTGGAAGCCCCCCGGGAGGGCCTCGTACGAGCAGTACTTC

clone size: NA
D gene: NA
V gene: TRBV2
J gene: TRBJ2-1
CDR3 protein: CASRGDGNNEQFF
CDR3 DNA: TGTGCCAGCAGGGGAGACGGAAACAATGAGCAGTTCTTC